These 27 T cell receptor beta chains came from one sample sequenced in a study of shared clonotypes between healthy human individuals. Some clones are missing from TCRdb's copy, which holds only in-frame ones; the method was immunoSEQ multiplex PCR. The sample contains hundreds of thousands of clones, roughly 72% of which appear only once. The sample taken for sequencing was memory CD4+ T cells sorted from blood. Subset described: CD45RA-negative fraction. All receptors come from a woman aged 25 to 39 in good health.

This clone was picked up one time. The V call is TRBV30, the J call TRBJ2-1; perhaps TRBD1 as D (6 bases). The CDR3 sequence is 14 residues long. Looked up from germline, CDR1 is GTSNPN and CDR2 is SVGIG (reference sequence). V was cut by 2 bases and J by 7 bases, with 15 bases left in between. The CDR3 reads CAWSSGTQMNEQFF. The CDR3 DNA follows: TGTGCCTGGAGTTCTGGGACACAGATGAATGAGCAGTTCTTC.

The chain combines TRBV10-1 with TRBJ2-3; D unresolved. CDR1 and CDR2 from the germline V gene are WNHNN and SYGVQD (reference sequence). V lost 0 bases and J lost 0, with 10 bases in between. This CDR3 is built from 16 residues. DNA for the CDR3: TGCGCCAGCAGTGAGTCTCCTAGAGGAAGCACAGATACGCAGTATTTT. It codes for CASSESPRGSTDTQYF.

The rearrangement uses TRBV19 and TRBJ2-4; D remains ambiguous. V was cut by 5 bases and J by 1 base, with 9 bases left in between. The CDR3 contains 14 residues. CDR1 is LNHDA and CDR2 is SQIVND in the germline V gene (reference sequence). CDR3 sequence: CASSLTGAKNIQYF. The DNA of the CDR3 is TGTGCCAGTAGTCTGACCGGGGCCAAAAACATTCAGTACTTC.

This clone occurred once. The sample contains more than one DNA sequence encoding this CDR3. V and J are TRBV5-4 and TRBJ2-7; D gene unclear. Germline-derived CDR1 and CDR2 are SGHNT and YYREEE (reference sequence). The CDR3 sequence is 11 residues long. Trimming removed 3 bases at V and 2 bases at J, with 3 bases between. For the CDR3, the DNA is TGTGCCAGCAGCTCGACCTACGAGCAGTACTTC. This sequence encodes CASSSTYEQYF.

The chain employs TRBV2 and TRBJ2-2; maybe TRBD1 (5 bases). This CDR3 region has 15 residues. Germline assignment: CDR1 SNHLY and CDR2 FYNNEI. V was shortened by 3 bases and J by 4 bases, with 12 bases between the two germline ends. In DNA form, the CDR3 reads TGTGCCAGCAGTGACCAGGGTACGTCCACCGGGGAGCTGTTTTTT. This translates into CASSDQGTSTGELFF.

The chain combines TRBV6-4 with TRBJ2-1; 11 bases align to TRBD2. V shed 3 bases and J 6 bases; nucleotides not matched to a gene: 7. The CDR3 length is 16 residues. Looked up from germline, CDR1 is MRHNA and CDR2 is SNTAGT. The CDR3 spells CASSESGLAVFNEQFF. Here the CDR3 DNA reads TGTGCCAGCAGTGAGTCGGGACTAGCGGTTTTCAATGAGCAGTTCTTC.

This chain uses TRBV6-5 with TRBJ2-7; D ambiguous. The V end lost 2 bases, the J end lost 2 bases, and 16 bases lay between the germline ends. The length of the CDR3 is 16 residues. CDR1 is MNHEY, CDR2 SVGAGI, per germline. The CDR3 sequence: CASSYLGPRVTYEQYF. The CDR3 DNA follows: TGTGCCAGCAGTTACCTTGGCCCACGGGTCACCTACGAGCAGTACTTC.

The chain joins TRBV28 to TRBJ2-5, with 8 positions matching TRBD2. The CDR3 is made up of 15 amino acids. The V and J ends lost 4 bases and 3 bases, in that order; junction bases with no gene match: 7. Germline CDR1 reads MDHEN; CDR2 reads SYDVKM. The CDR3 DNA follows: TGTGCCAGCAGTTACCTCGGGACTAGGGAAGAGACCCAGTACTTC. This translates into CASSYLGTREETQYF.

CDR3 loop: CASSATLAGGVTQQYF. The DNA of the CDR3 is TGTGCCAGCAGCGCCACTCTAGCGGGAGGGGTTACACAGCAGTACTTC. The J gene is TRBJ2-7, the V gene TRBV7-9; 12 positions agree with TRBD2. Germline CDR1 reads SEHNR; CDR2 reads FQNEAQ (reference sequence). The length of the CDR3 is 16 residues. The trim removed 5 bases at V and 8 bases at J, leaving 13 bases unmatched.

This sequence joins TRBV29-1 and TRBJ2-1; TRBD2 agrees at 8 bases. V gave up 5 bases and J gave up 8 bases; unmatched junction bases: 14. CDR1 and CDR2 (germline): SQVTM, ANQGSEA. This CDR3 contains 15 residues. CDR3 amino acids: CSVRGSGGPSDEQFF. CDR3 DNA sequence: TGCAGCGTTCGGGGCTCGGGAGGGCCCTCCGATGAGCAGTTCTTC.

The chain has TRBV7-2 and TRBJ2-1; maybe TRBD2 (6 bases). The V and J ends lost 0 bases and 6 bases respectively, with 12 bases between them. The CDR3 spans 15 residues. In germline, CDR1 is SGHTA, CDR2 FQGNSA. CDR3 region: CASSLAQTRTNEQFF. In DNA, the CDR3 is TGTGCCAGCAGCTTAGCGCAGACTAGGACCAATGAGCAGTTCTTC.

J is TRBJ2-1 and V is TRBV19; no definite D call. The length of the CDR3 is 13 residues. V was trimmed by 4 bases and J by 2 bases, leaving 6 bases between them. Germline values: CDR1 LNHDA, CDR2 SQIVND (reference sequence). The CDR3 DNA sequence: TGTGCCAGTAGTACATTTCCCTACAATGAGCAGTTCTTC. This encodes CASSTFPYNEQFF.

The J gene is TRBJ2-5, the V gene TRBV7-9, with a possible D match to TRBD2 (5 bases). Per the germline V gene, CDR1 is SEHNR and CDR2 is FQNEAQ (reference sequence). Between the trimmed V and J ends, which lost 4 bases and 5 bases, there was a span of 20 bases. This CDR3 has 16 amino acids. CDR3 region: CASSCVFLARCETQYF. CDR3 DNA sequence: TGTGCCAGCAGCTGCGTGTTTCTAGCACGGTGCGAGACCCAGTACTTC.

This clone was seen ten or more times. V is TRBV14 and J is TRBJ2-7; 8 bases align to TRBD2. With V trimmed by 4 bases and J by 2 bases, 13 bases remained unmatched. CDR1 SGHDN and CDR2 FVKESK come from the germline V gene. This CDR3 contains 17 residues. DNA of the CDR3: TGTGCCAGCAGCCGGATAACGGGACTAGTAACTCCCTACGAGCAGTACTTC. It translates to CASSRITGLVTPYEQYF.

This rearrangement joins TRBV6-1 to TRBJ2-1; 9 positions match TRBD2. After removal of 6 bases from V and 8 bases from J, the junction contained 8 bases not matched to a gene. The CDR3 runs to 14 residues. Germline CDR1 and CDR2: MNHNS and SASEGT. CDR3 bases: TGTGCCAGCAGGGGTAGCGGGAGAGGTTATGAGCAGTTCTTC. Encoded protein: CASRGSGRGYEQFF.

This CDR3 reads CASSLFGDREDYGYTF. The CDR3 DNA is TGTGCCAGCAGCTTATTCGGGGACAGGGAGGACTATGGCTACACCTTC. The chain couples TRBV7-9 to TRBJ1-2, with 9 bases identical to TRBD1. CDR1 and CDR2 (germline): SEHNR, FQNEAQ (reference sequence). This CDR3 has 16 amino acids. V shed 2 bases and J 3 bases; nucleotides not matched to a gene: 7.

The V gene is TRBV12-5, the J gene TRBJ2-2; weak D call: TRBD1 (5 bases). CDR1 is LGHNT, CDR2 FRNRAP, per germline. This CDR3 is 17 amino acids long. V shed 0 bases and J shed 5 bases, with 16 bases lying between them. The CDR3, as DNA: TGTGCTAGTGGTTTGGTTTTAGGGGCGGAAGGTACCGGGGAGCTGTTTTTT. Its translation: CASGLVLGAEGTGELFF.

This clone has a handful of counts. The J gene is TRBJ2-1, the V gene TRBV6-4, with 11 bases identical to TRBD2. Trimming cost V 2 bases and J 3 bases; bases outside gene matches: 0. The CDR3 consists of 15 residues. Germline V gene data show CDR1 as MRHNA and CDR2 as SNTAGT. CDR3 nucleotides: TGTGCCAGCAGTGACACTAGCGGGAGCTACAATGAGCAGTTCTTC. Amino acids: CASSDTSGSYNEQFF.

The genes are TRBV7-9 and TRBJ1-1; D may be TRBD1 (5 bases). The germline gives CDR1 SEHNR, CDR2 FQNEAQ (reference sequence). The CDR3 runs 13 residues. With 7 bases removed from V and 4 bases from J, the gap between germline ends came to 13 bases. The CDR3 bases are TGTGCCAGCAAAGGAGGGGCCTCCACTGAAGCTTTCTTT. Translation gives CASKGGASTEAFF.

In regard to this clone: The junction differs from germline at one of its ends, possibly a read error. The chain links TRBV20-1 to TRBJ2-7; perhaps TRBD2 as D (7 bases). Germline assignment: CDR1 DFQATT and CDR2 SNEGSKA (reference sequence). This CDR3 contains 11 residues. The CDR3: CSAGWGGTLHF. CDR3 nucleotide sequence: TGCAGTGCTGGGTGGGGGGGCACACTTCACTTC.

In its sample, this clone was seen many times. J is TRBJ2-5 and V is TRBV7-2; D not resolved. V lost 2 bases and J 4 bases, leaving 8 bases between the germline ends. CDR3 size: 13 residues. Germline-derived CDR1 and CDR2 are SGHTA and FQGNSA. CDR3 loop: CASSLKYSETQYF. CDR3 in DNA: TGTGCCAGCAGCTTAAAGTATTCAGAGACCCAGTACTTC.

The chain couples TRBV19 to TRBJ2-5; 7 bases align to TRBD1. The CDR3 runs to 16 residues. Germline CDR1 is LNHDA and CDR2 is SQIVND (reference sequence). Trimming cost V 7 bases and J 2 bases; bases outside gene matches: 13. In nucleotides, the CDR3 is TGTGCCAGTAATGCCGGGACAGCGTTAAGTCAAGAGACCCAGTACTTC. This codes for CASNAGTALSQETQYF.

The chain couples TRBV25-1 to TRBJ2-2; D ambiguous. Germline-derived CDR1 and CDR2 are MGHDK and SYGVNS. The V and J ends lost 7 bases and 2 bases respectively, with 5 bases between them. The CDR3 spans 12 residues. CDR3 DNA sequence: TGTGCCAGCATGACAAACACCGGGGAGCTGTTTTTT. It yields the protein CASMTNTGELFF.

For this clone: Additional DNA sequences in this sample encode the identical CDR3. The chain recombines TRBV2 with TRBJ1-5; D remains unclear. CDR1 is SNHLY, CDR2 FYNNEI, per germline. Trimming pared 2 bases from V and 2 bases from J, leaving 7 bases between. The CDR3 has 14 amino acids. In DNA, the CDR3 is TGTGCCAGCAGTGAAAGGTCGGGCAATCAGCCCCAGCATTTT. Its translation is CASSERSGNQPQHF.

The genes are TRBV27 and TRBJ2-7, with 11 bases fitting TRBD2. Germline CDR1 and CDR2: MNHEY and SMNVEV (reference sequence). There are 15 residues in the CDR3. V was clipped by 8 bases and J by 1 base; unmatched bases: 7. CDR3 sequence reads: CASGPLAGVSYEQYF. Here the CDR3 DNA reads TGTGCCAGCGGACCACTAGCGGGAGTTTCCTACGAGCAGTACTTC.

This clone was seen only once. DNA for the CDR3: TGTGCCAGCAGTTTACCTAAGACCGGACTAGCGGGAGGGCCGTTACAGACCCAGTACTTC. Its protein is CASSLPKTGLAGGPLQTQYF. The rearrangement uses TRBV28 and TRBJ2-5; 15 positions match TRBD2. V gave up 2 bases and J gave up 6 bases; unmatched junction bases: 16. Germline V gene data show CDR1 as MDHEN and CDR2 as SYDVKM. This CDR3 has 20 amino acids.

The rearrangement joins TRBV11-2 to TRBJ1-2, with 8 bases lining up with TRBD1. The germline V gene has CDR1 SGHAT and CDR2 FQNNGV. CDR3 length: 16 amino acids. V lost 4 bases to trimming and J lost 4 bases; unmatched junction nucleotides: 11. The chain's CDR3 is CASSSLGTGNVYGYTF. DNA of the CDR3: TGTGCCAGCAGCTCATTGGGGACAGGAAACGTCTATGGCTACACCTTC. Looking up the rest from reference TRBV11-2 and TRBJ1-2 gives the full variable domain: EAGVAQSPRYKIIEKRQSVAFWCNPISGHATLYWYQQILGQGPKLLIQFQNNGVVDDSQLPKDRFSAERLKGVDSTLKIQPAKLEDSAVYLCASSSLGTGNVYGYTFGSGTRLTVV.